The clone carrying this T cell receptor (beta chain) was recorded at least ten times. V shed 5 bases and J 6 bases; nucleotides not matched to a gene: 8. Germline V gives CDR1 SGHTA, CDR2 FQGNSA. The CDR3 is 14 residues long. This sample is part of a study of T cells in Graves' hyperthyroidism and ophthalmopathy. RNA transcripts were the template for amplifying TCR beta CDR3 regions. RT-PCR in the first round (using the HTBI primer set) targeted the TCR CDR3. TCRdb passed the multiplex PCR reads through MiXCR, listing each CDR3 protein once. The sample contains hundreds of thousands of distinct CDR3 sequences, about 45% of which appear only once.

This chain uses TRBV7-2 with TRBJ1-1; 8 nucleotides match TRBD1. The sequence derives from an adult man with Graves' disease, either hyperthyroidism or ophthalmopathy (not recorded which). Sequences were obtained from peripheral blood or thyroid tissue (not recorded which). The CDR3 loop is CASSPDRGRPEAFF. The CDR3 nucleotides are TGTGCCAGCAGCCCCGACAGGGGTCGGCCTGAAGCTTTCTTT.